The rows below give T cell receptor beta chains drawn from one sample of a study of naive and memory T cell subsets. TCRdb redid the calling of the 5' RACE reads with MiXCR, one entry per CDR3 protein. The sample yields 50,000 to 60,000 distinct CDR3 sequences, more than 7.5% seen once. The receptors derive from a female donor in good health. The CDR3 runs from the conserved cysteine through the conserved F or W. The D gene is left open where the match is weak. Not every row has a clone size; where given, it reads once, few, many or a size class.

v_gene	d_gene	abundance	j_gene	CDR3aa	CDR3nt
TRBV5-1	.	many	TRBJ1-1	CASSLHGVGTEAFF	TGCGCCAGCAGCTTGCACGGGGTGGGCACTGAAGCTTTCTTT
TRBV10-3	TRBD2	many	TRBJ2-1	CAISPSGYNEQFF	TGTGCCATCAGTCCTAGCGGGTACAATGAGCAGTTCTTC
TRBV4-2	.	many	TRBJ1-2	CASSSGLGYGYTF	TGTGCCAGCAGCTCGGGGCTCGGCTATGGCTACACCTTC
TRBV5-1	.	many	TRBJ2-5	CASSFGVAQETQYF	TGCGCCAGCAGCTTCGGTGTGGCCCAAGAGACCCAGTACTTC
TRBV2	TRBD2	.	TRBJ2-7	CASSPVGGGYEQYF	TGTGCCAGCAGCCCCGTCGGGGGGGGCTACGAGCAGTACTTC
TRBV20-1	.	many	TRBJ1-4	CSVSQGLNEKLFF	TGCAGTGTTTCACAGGGCCTTAATGAAAAACTGTTTTTT
TRBV11-2	TRBD2	many	TRBJ2-2	CASSLLGLARAGELFF	TGTGCCAGCAGCTTATTGGGACTAGCGCGGGCCGGGGAGCTGTTTTTT
TRBV15	.	few	TRBJ1-5	CATSRDMGGNQPQHF	TGTGCCACCAGCAGAGATATGGGGGGCAATCAGCCCCAGCATTTT
TRBV29-1	.	many	TRBJ2-5	CSVNRGRETQYF	TGCAGCGTTAACCGGGGGCGAGAGACCCAGTACTTC
TRBV28	.	many	TRBJ2-6	CASSPPGANVLTF	TGTGCCAGCAGTCCGCCCGGGGCCAACGTCCTGACTTTC
TRBV12-3/TRBV12-4	.	many	TRBJ2-3	CASSLAIGVGQYF	TGTGCCAGCAGTTTAGCAATAGGGGTTGGGCAGTATTTT
TRBV7-2	.	many	TRBJ2-1	CASSLTFASYNEQFF	TGTGCCAGCAGCTTAACCTTTGCCTCCTACAATGAGCAGTTCTTC
TRBV7-2	TRBD1	many	TRBJ2-5	CASSPHRGQETQYF	TGTGCCAGCAGCCCGCACAGGGGGCAGGAGACCCAGTACTTC
TRBV11-2	.	many	TRBJ1-5	CASSLGSGRYQPQHF	TGTGCCAGCAGCTTAGGATCAGGGCGATACCAGCCCCAGCATTTT
TRBV11-1	TRBD1	many	TRBJ2-7	CASSPGQGAYYEQYF	TGTGCCAGCAGCCCGGGACAGGGGGCTTACTACGAGCAGTACTTC
TRBV6-6	.	many	TRBJ1-5	CASSYSDNQPQHF	TGTGCCAGCAGTTACTCAGACAATCAGCCCCAGCATTTT
TRBV12-3/TRBV12-4	.	few	TRBJ2-1	CASSLEVGGASYNEQFF	TGTGCCAGCAGTTTAGAGGTTGGGGGCGCCTCCTACAATGAGCAGTTCTTC
TRBV7-2	.	.	TRBJ2-7	CASSSNRYEQYF	TGTGCCAGCAGCTCTAACCGCTACGAGCAGTACTTC
TRBV12-3/TRBV12-4	.	many	TRBJ1-5	CASTLRGVGNQPQHF	TGTGCCAGCACCTTGCGAGGGGTAGGCAATCAGCCCCAGCATTTT
TRBV7-2	.	many	TRBJ2-1	CASSLNPGGVNEQFF	TGTGCCAGCAGCTTAAATCCAGGGGGGGTCAATGAGCAGTTCTTC
TRBV5-1	.	few	TRBJ2-1	CASSRQYYNEQFF	TGCGCCAGCAGCCGACAGTACTACAATGAGCAGTTCTTC
TRBV11-2	TRBD2	.	TRBJ2-3	CASSRGLADTDTQYF	TGTGCCAGCAGCCGAGGACTAGCGGACACAGATACGCAGTATTTT
TRBV5-6	.	.	TRBJ1-5	CASSSRGLVYQPQHF	TGTGCCAGCAGCTCCAGGGGTTTGGTCTATCAGCCCCAGCATTTT
TRBV13	TRBD2	many	TRBJ2-2	CASSLGSGGLNTGELFF	TGTGCCAGCAGCTTAGGTAGCGGGGGCCTGAACACCGGGGAGCTGTTTTTT
TRBV7-9	TRBD1	many	TRBJ2-7	CASSLAGQLYEQYF	TGTGCCAGCAGCTTAGCGGGACAGCTCTACGAGCAGTACTTC
TRBV5-1	.	many	TRBJ2-5	CASSSLPGEQETQYF	TGCGCCAGCAGCTCTCTACCCGGCGAGCAAGAGACCCAGTACTTC
TRBV12-3/TRBV12-4	.	many	TRBJ1-1	CASSSGTPRTEAFF	TGTGCCAGCAGTTCCGGGACCCCTAGGACTGAAGCTTTCTTT
TRBV7-2	.	many	TRBJ1-5	CASSSELNQPQHF	TGTGCCAGCAGCTCCGAACTTAATCAGCCCCAGCATTTT
TRBV6-5	.	many	TRBJ1-1	CASSYFRGNTEAFF	TGTGCCAGCAGTTACTTTAGGGGGAACACTGAAGCTTTCTTT
TRBV2	.	many	TRBJ1-4	CASSLQGTNEKLFF	TGTGCCAGCAGTTTACAGGGCACTAATGAAAAACTGTTTTTT
TRBV6-6	.	few	TRBJ2-5	CASSHKETQYF	TGTGCCAGCAGTCACAAAGAGACCCAGTACTTC
TRBV6-2/TRBV6-3	TRBD1	.	TRBJ2-3	CASSYSTGDTDTQYF	TGTGCCAGCAGTTACTCGACAGGGGACACAGATACGCAGTATTTT
TRBV9	.	many	TRBJ1-6	CASSARQPGSPLHF	TGTGCCAGCAGCGCCAGACAGCCTGGGTCACCCCTCCACTTT
TRBV4-1	.	.	TRBJ2-1	CASNQAGYTIFDEQFF	TGCGCCAGCAACCAAGCAGGGTATACGATATTCGATGAGCAGTTCTTC
TRBV2	.	many	TRBJ2-3	CASSGNPDTQYF	TGTGCCAGCAGCGGCAACCCAGATACGCAGTATTTT
TRBV12-3/TRBV12-4	TRBD1	many	TRBJ1-2	CASSLAVSGTGAIDGGYTF	TGTGCCAGCAGTTTAGCGGTGTCCGGGACAGGGGCCATCGACGGCGGCTACACCTTC